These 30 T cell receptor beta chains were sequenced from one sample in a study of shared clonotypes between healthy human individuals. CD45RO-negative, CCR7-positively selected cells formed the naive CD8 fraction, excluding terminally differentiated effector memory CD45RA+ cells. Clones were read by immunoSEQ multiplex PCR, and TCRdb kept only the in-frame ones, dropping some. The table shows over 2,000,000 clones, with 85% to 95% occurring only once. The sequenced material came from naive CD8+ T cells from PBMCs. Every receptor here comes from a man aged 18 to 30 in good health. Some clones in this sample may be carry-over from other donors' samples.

The DNA for the CDR3 is TGTGCCTGGAGTGTGACTTCGCAGACTGGCTACACCTTC. It specifies CAWSVTSQTGYTF. V gene TRBV30 combines with J gene TRBJ1-2; D unclear. The germline gives CDR1 GTSNPN, CDR2 SVGIG (reference sequence). The CDR3 contains 13 residues. V was shortened by 0 bases and J by 7 bases, with 12 bases between the two germline ends.

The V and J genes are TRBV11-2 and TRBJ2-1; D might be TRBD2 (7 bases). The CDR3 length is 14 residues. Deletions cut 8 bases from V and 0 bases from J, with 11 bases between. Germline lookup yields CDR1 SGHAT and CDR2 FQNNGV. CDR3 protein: CASGGGPSYNEQFF. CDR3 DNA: TGTGCCAGCGGGGGGGGCCCCTCCTACAATGAGCAGTTCTTC.

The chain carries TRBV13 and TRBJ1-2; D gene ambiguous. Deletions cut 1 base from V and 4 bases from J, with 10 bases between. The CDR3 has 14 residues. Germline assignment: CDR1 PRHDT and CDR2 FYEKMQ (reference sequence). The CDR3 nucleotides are TGTGCCAGCAGCTTAGAAGTTTCACCCTATGGCTACACCTTC. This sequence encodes CASSLEVSPYGYTF. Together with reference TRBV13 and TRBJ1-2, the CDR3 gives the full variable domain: AAGVIQSPRHLIKEKRETATLKCYPIPRHDTVYWYQQGPGQDPQFLISFYEKMQSDKGSIPDRFSAQQFSDYHSELNMSSLELGDSALYFCASSLEVSPYGYTFGSGTRLTVV.

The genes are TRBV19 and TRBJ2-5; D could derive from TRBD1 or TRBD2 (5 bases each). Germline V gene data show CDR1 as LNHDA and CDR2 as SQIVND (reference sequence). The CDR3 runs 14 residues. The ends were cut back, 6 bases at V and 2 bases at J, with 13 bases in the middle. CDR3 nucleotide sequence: TGTGCCAGTAGCCTCGGGACGGCGCAAGAGACCCAGTACTTC. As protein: CASSLGTAQETQYF.

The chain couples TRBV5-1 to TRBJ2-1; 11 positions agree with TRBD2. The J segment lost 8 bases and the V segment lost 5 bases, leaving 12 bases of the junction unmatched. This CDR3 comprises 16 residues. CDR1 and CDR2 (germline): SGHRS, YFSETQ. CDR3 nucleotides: TGCGCCAGCAGGGTTGGGGTTCTAGCGGGAGGTGATGAGCAGTTCTTC. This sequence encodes CASRVGVLAGGDEQFF.

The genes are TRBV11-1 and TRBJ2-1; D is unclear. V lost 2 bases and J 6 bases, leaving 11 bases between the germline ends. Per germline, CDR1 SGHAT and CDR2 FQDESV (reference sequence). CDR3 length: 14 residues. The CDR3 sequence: CASSLSPTANEQFF. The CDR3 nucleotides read TGTGCCAGCAGCTTATCCCCCACCGCCAATGAGCAGTTCTTC. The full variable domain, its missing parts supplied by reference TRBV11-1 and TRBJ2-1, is EAEVAQSPRYKITEKSQAVAFWCDPISGHATLYWYRQILGQGPELLVQFQDESVVDDSQLPKDRFSAERLKGVDSTLKIQPAELGDSAMYLCASSLSPTANEQFFGPGTRLTVL.

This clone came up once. The CDR3 DNA follows: TGTGCCAGCAGCTTACCCCGGGAGAGCAATGAGCAGTTCTTC. Protein: CASSLPRESNEQFF. The genes are TRBV7-6 and TRBJ2-1, with D possibly matching TRBD2 (6 bases). CDR3 length: 14 residues. The V gene's germline CDR1 is SGHVS and CDR2 FNYEAQ. The germline V and J ends were trimmed by 2 bases and 6 bases, with 11 bases remaining between them.

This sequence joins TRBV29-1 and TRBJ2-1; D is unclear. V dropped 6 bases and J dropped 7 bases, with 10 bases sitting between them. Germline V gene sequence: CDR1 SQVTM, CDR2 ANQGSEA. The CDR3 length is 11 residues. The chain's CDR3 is CSVPYRNEQFF. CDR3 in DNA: TGCAGCGTCCCCTATCGGAATGAGCAGTTCTTC.

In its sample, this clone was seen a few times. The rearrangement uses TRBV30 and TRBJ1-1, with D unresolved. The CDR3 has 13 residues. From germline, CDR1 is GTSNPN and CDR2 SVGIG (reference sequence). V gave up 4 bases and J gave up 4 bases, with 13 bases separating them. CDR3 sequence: CAWNVGGGTEAFF. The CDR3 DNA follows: TGTGCCTGGAATGTGGGAGGCGGCACTGAAGCTTTCTTT.

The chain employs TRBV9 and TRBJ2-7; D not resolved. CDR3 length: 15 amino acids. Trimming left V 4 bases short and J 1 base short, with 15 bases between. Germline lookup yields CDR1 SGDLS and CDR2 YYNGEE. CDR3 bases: TGTGCCAGCAGCCCCACTCGGGCGCCGTCCTACGAGCAGTACTTC. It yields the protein CASSPTRAPSYEQYF.

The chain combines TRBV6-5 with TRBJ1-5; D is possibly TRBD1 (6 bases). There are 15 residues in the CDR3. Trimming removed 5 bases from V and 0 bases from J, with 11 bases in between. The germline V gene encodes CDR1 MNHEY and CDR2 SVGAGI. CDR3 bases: TGTGCCAGCAGTGCGGGGACACATAGCAATCAGCCCCAGCATTTT. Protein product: CASSAGTHSNQPQHF.

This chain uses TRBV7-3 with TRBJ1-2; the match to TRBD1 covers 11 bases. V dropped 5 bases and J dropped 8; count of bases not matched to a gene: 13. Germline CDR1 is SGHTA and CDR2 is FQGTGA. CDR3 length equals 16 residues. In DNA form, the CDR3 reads TGTGCCAGCAGCACAGGGACAGGGGGAGGGCCGGGCGGCTACACCTTC. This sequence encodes CASSTGTGGGPGGYTF. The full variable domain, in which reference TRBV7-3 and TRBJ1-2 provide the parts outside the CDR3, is GAGVSQTPSNKVTEKGKYVELRCDPISGHTALYWYRQSLGQGPEFLIYFQGTGAADDSGLPNDRFFAVRPEGSVSTLKIQRTERGDSAVYLCASSTGTGGGPGGYTFGSGTRLTVV.

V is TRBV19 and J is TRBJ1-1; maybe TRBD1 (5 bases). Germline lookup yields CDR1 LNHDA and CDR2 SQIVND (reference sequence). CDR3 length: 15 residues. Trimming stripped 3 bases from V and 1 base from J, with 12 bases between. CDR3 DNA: TGTGCCAGTAGTATGACCGTCGGGGGGAACACTGAAGCTTTCTTT. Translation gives CASSMTVGGNTEAFF.

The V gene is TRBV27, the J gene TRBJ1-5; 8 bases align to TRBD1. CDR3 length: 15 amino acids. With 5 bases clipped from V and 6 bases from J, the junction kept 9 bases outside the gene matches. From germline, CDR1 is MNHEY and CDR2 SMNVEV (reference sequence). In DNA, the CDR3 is TGTGCCAGCAGTCCAGACAGGGGCGGGGGTCAGCCCCAGCATTTT. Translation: CASSPDRGGGQPQHF.

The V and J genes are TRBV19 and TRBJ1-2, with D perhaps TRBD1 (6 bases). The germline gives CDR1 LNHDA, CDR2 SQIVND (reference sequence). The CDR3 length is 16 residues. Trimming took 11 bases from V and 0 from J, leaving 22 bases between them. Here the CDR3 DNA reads TGTGCCCCCCAAGGGGGGCCCCCTATAACTAACTATGGCTACACCTTC. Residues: CAPQGGPPITNYGYTF.

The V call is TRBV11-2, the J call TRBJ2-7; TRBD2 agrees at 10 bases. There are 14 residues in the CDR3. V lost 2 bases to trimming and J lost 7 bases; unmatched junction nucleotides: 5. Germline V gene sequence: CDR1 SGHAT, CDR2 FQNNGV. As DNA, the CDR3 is TGTGCCAGCAGCTTACATCTAGCGGGAGAGGAGCAGTACTTC. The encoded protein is CASSLHLAGEEQYF.

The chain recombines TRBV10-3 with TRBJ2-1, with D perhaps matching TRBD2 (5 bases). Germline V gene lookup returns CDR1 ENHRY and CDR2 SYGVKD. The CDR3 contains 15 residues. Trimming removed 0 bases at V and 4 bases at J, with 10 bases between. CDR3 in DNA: TGTGCCATCAGTGAGTCTCCTAGCAGGTACAATGAGCAGTTCTTC. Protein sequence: CAISESPSRYNEQFF.

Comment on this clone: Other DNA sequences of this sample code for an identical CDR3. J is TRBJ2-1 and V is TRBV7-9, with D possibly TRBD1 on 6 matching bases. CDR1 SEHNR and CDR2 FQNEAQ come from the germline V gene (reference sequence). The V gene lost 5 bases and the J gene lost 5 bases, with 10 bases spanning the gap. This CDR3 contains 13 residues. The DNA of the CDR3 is TGTGCCAGCAGCCTTGGACAGCACAATGAGCAGTTCTTC. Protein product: CASSLGQHNEQFF.

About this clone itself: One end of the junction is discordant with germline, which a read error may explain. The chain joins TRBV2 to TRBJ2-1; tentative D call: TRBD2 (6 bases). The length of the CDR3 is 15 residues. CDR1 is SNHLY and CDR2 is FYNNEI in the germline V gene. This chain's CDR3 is CASSEAGGIYDEQFF. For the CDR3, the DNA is TGTGCCAGCAGTGAAGCGGGGGGAATCTACGATGAGCAGTTCTTC.

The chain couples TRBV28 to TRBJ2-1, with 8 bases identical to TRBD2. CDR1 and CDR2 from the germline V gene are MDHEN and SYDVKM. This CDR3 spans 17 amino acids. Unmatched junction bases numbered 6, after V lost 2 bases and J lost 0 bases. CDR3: CASSLGLAHTSYNEQFF. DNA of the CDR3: TGTGCCAGCAGTTTAGGACTAGCCCATACCTCCTACAATGAGCAGTTCTTC.

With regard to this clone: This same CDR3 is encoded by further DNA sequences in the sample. For the CDR3, the DNA is TGTGCCAGCAGCTTGGTAAGTGAGAACACTGAAGCTTTCTTT. Translation: CASSLVSENTEAFF. The gene calls are TRBV5-6 and TRBJ1-1; D remains unclear. V lost 0 bases, J lost 1 base, and 7 bases lay in between. This CDR3 has 14 amino acids. The V gene's germline CDR1 is SGHDT and CDR2 YYEEEE. Variable domain in full (rest from reference TRBV5-6 and TRBJ1-1): DAGVTQSPTHLIKTRGQQVTLRCSPKSGHDTVSWYQQALGQGPQFIFQYYEEEERQRGNFPDRFSGHQFPNYSSELNVNALLLGDSALYLCASSLVSENTEAFFGQGTRLTVV.

The chain's CDR3 is CASSQRQGMDGYTF. The CDR3 coding sequence is TGTGCCAGCAGCCAGAGACAGGGCATGGATGGCTACACCTTC. This chain joins TRBV6-5 and TRBJ1-2; 7 bases are a match to TRBD1. Trimming removed 6 bases from V and 6 bases from J; junction bases left unmatched: 10. The CDR3 covers 14 residues. The germline V gene encodes CDR1 MNHEY and CDR2 SVGAGI.

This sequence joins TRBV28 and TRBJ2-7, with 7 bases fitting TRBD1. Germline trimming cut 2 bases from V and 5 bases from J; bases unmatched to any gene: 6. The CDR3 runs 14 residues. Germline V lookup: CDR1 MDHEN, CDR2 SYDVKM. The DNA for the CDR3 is TGTGCCAGCAGTTTAAGAGCTACAGGGGACGAGCAGTACTTC. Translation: CASSLRATGDEQYF.

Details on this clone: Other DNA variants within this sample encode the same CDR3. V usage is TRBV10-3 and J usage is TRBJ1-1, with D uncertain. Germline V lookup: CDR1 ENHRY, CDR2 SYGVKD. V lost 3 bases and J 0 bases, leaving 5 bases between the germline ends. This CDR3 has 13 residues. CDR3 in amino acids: CAISERLNTEAFF. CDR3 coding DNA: TGTGCCATCAGTGAACGCCTGAACACTGAAGCTTTCTTT.

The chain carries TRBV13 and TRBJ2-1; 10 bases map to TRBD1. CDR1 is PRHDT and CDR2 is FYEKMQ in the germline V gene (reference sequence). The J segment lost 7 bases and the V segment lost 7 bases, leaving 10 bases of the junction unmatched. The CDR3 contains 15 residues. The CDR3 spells CASTPLGTGDNEQFF. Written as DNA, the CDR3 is TGTGCCAGCACCCCACTGGGGACAGGGGATAATGAGCAGTTCTTC.

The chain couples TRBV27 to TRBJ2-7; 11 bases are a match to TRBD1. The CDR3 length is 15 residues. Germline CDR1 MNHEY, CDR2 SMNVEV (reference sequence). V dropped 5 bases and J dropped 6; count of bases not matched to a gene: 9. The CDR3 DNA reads TGTGCCAGCAGTGTGGGACAGGGGGGCTGGCGCGAGCAGTACTTC. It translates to CASSVGQGGWREQYF.

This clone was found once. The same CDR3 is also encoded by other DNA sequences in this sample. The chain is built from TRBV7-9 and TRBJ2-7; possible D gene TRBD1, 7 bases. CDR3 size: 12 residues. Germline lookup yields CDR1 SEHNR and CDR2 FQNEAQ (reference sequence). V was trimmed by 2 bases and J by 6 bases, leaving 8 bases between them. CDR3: CASSLQGGEQYF. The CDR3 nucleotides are TGTGCCAGCAGCTTACAGGGGGGCGAGCAGTACTTC.

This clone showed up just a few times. CDR3 nucleotide sequence: TGTGCCAGCAGCCAGACAGGCTCTGGAAACACCATATATTTT. This translates into CASSQTGSGNTIYF. The chain couples TRBV7-9 to TRBJ1-3, with a weak D call TRBD1 (6 bases). The CDR3 length is 14 residues. Trimming pared 5 bases from V and 0 bases from J, leaving 8 bases between. Per the germline V gene, CDR1 is SEHNR and CDR2 is FQNEAQ (reference sequence).

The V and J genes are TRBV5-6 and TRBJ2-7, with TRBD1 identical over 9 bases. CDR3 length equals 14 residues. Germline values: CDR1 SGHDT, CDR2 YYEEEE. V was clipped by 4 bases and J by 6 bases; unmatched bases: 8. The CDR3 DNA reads TGTGCCAGCAGCACGGGGACAGGGCTAGGCGAGCAGTACTTC. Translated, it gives CASSTGTGLGEQYF.

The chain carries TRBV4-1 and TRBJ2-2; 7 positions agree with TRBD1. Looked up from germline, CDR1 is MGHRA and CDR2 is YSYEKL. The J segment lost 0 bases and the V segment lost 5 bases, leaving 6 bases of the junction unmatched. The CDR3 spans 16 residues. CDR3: CASSIPGGPNTGELFF. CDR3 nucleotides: TGCGCCAGCAGCATCCCAGGGGGACCGAACACCGGGGAGCTGTTTTTT.